This T cell receptor (beta chain) derives from a study of T cell repertoires in cytomegalovirus infection. This clonotype was counted ten times or more. The antigen is not known. Germline values: CDR1 SGHAT, CDR2 FQNNGV. The CDR3 spans 15 residues. With 0 bases removed from V and 8 bases from J, the gap between germline ends came to 14 bases. MiXCR was run by TCRdb on the reads, yielding one entry per CDR3 protein. In the table there are about 890,000 distinct CDR3 sequences, approximately 31% of which are singletons. The rearrangement uses TRBV11-2 and TRBJ1-3; D not certain. The input for sequencing was cultured CD8+ T cells from PBMCs, taken from culture after CMV antigen stimulation. This receptor was taken from a human donor in good health (CMV status not recorded). Some clones in this sample may be carry-over from other donors' samples. CDR3 loop: CASSLDGIARDTIYF. CDR3 bases: TGTGCCAGCAGCTTAGATGGAATCGCCCGGGACACCATATATTTT.